This is a list of T cell receptor beta chains from one sample in a study of OX40 agonist ivuxolimab in advanced cancers. Using immunoSEQ multiplex PCR, the repertoire was profiled, and TCRdb retains in-frame clones only, with some absent. The sample lists over 100,000 clones, around 91% occurring once. The sequenced sample was CD4+ or CD8+ T cells sorted from blood, obtained in a trial of the OX40 agonist ivuxolimab. All receptors come from an adult with an advanced solid tumor such as melanoma, head and neck, liver or kidney cancer. Each CDR3 is given with its conserved first and last residue. Each record gives: V gene, D gene, clone size, J gene, CDR3 DNA, CDR3 protein. The D gene is left open where the match is weak. Size values are once, few and many counts, or a class for expanded clones, and some rows have none.

V: TRBV5-4; D: -; size: once; J: TRBJ1-5; DNA: TGTGCCAGCAGCTTAAATCGGGATCAGCCCCAGCATTTT; CDR3: CASSLNRDQPQHF
V: TRBV7-2; D: -; size: -; J: TRBJ2-3; DNA: TGTGCCAGCAGCTTAGATCGGGCGGTGGGCACAGCAGATACGCAGTATTTT; CDR3: CASSLDRAVGTADTQYF
V: TRBV6-5; D: -; size: -; J: TRBJ1-1; DNA: TGTGCCACCCGGGTTTGGAGGAACACTGAAGCTTTCTTT; CDR3: CATRVWRNTEAFF
V: TRBV6-5; D: -; size: once; J: TRBJ1-2; DNA: TGTGCCAGCAGTTACGACGGGGGCGTTTGGTATGGCTACACCTTC; CDR3: CASSYDGGVWYGYTF
V: TRBV27; D: TRBD1; size: once; J: TRBJ1-5; DNA: TGTGCCAGCAGTTCGACAGGGTGGAGCAATCAGCCCCAGCATTTT; CDR3: CASSSTGWSNQPQHF
V: TRBV5-1; D: TRBD1; size: -; J: TRBJ1-2; DNA: TGCGCCAGCTCCCCTGGGACAGTTAACTATGGCTACACCTTC; CDR3: CASSPGTVNYGYTF
V: TRBV28; D: TRBD2; size: -; J: TRBJ2-2; DNA: TGTGCCAGCAGTTTAAGGGGCGGGAGACTAGGAACCGGGGAGCTGTTTTTT; CDR3: CASSLRGGRLGTGELFF
V: TRBV28; D: -; size: -; J: TRBJ1-1; DNA: TGTGCCAGCGGGCAGGAAGACGCTGAAGCTTTCTTT; CDR3: CASGQEDAEAFF
V: TRBV30; D: -; size: -; J: TRBJ2-5; DNA: TGTGCCTGGACCCGGGACAGCGGGGAGACCCAGTACTTC; CDR3: CAWTRDSGETQYF
V: TRBV27; D: TRBD1; size: -; J: TRBJ2-5; DNA: TGTGCCAGCAGTTCATGGGGACCGGGACAGTACCAAGAGACCCAGTACTTC; CDR3: CASSSWGPGQYQETQYF
V: TRBV27; D: -; size: -; J: TRBJ2-2; DNA: TGTGCCAGCAGTTTCTGGGGCGAGAACACCGGGGAGCTGTTTTTT; CDR3: CASSFWGENTGELFF
V: TRBV6-5; D: -; size: -; J: TRBJ2-2; DNA: TGTGCCAGCAGTTACGGAGGGGCGGGTACCGGGGAGCTGTTTTTT; CDR3: CASSYGGAGTGELFF
V: TRBV5-4; D: TRBD2; size: -; J: TRBJ2-7; DNA: TGTGCCAGCAGCTCCGGACTAGCGGGGGTGAGGAGCGAGCAGTACTTC; CDR3: CASSSGLAGVRSEQYF
V: TRBV7-3; D: TRBD2; size: -; J: TRBJ2-3; DNA: TGTGCCAGCAGCTCATCTAGCGGGGGGTTAGATACGCAGTATTTT; CDR3: CASSSSSGGLDTQYF
V: TRBV7-9; D: -; size: -; J: TRBJ2-5; DNA: TGTGCCAGCAGCCTCCAAGGAGGGCAAGAGACCCAGTACTTC; CDR3: CASSLQGGQETQYF
V: TRBV9; D: -; size: -; J: TRBJ2-1; DNA: TGTGCCAGCAGCCCTCGTGATCTGGGGCGTTACTACAATGAGCAGTTCTTC; CDR3: CASSPRDLGRYYNEQFF
V: TRBV5-5; D: -; size: -; J: TRBJ2-5; DNA: TGTGCCAGCAGTCAGCAATCCCAAGAGACCCAGTACTTC; CDR3: CASSQQSQETQYF
V: TRBV30; D: -; size: -; J: TRBJ1-2; DNA: TGTGCCTGTTCCTCGCCGCAGGGCTGGGGCTACACCTTC; CDR3: CACSSPQGWGYTF
V: TRBV7-9; D: TRBD2; size: -; J: TRBJ2-3; DNA: TGTGCCAGCAGCCAAAGCGGACTAGCGGGGGGACCAGATACGCAGTATTTT; CDR3: CASSQSGLAGGPDTQYF
V: TRBV27; D: -; size: -; J: TRBJ1-1; DNA: TGTGCCAGCAGACACCCGGCGAACACTGAAGCTTTCTTT; CDR3: CASRHPANTEAFF
V: TRBV19; D: -; size: -; J: TRBJ2-3; DNA: TGTGCCAGTACCCCGTTCTCTAGCACAGATACGCAGTATTTT; CDR3: CASTPFSSTDTQYF
V: TRBV2; D: TRBD1; size: -; J: TRBJ1-2; DNA: TGTGCCAGACAGGGGGCTCTAAACTATGGCTACACCTTC; CDR3: CARQGALNYGYTF
V: TRBV20-1; D: -; size: -; J: TRBJ1-2; DNA: TGCAGTGCCGCGCGCCGGGATGGCTACACCTTC; CDR3: CSAARRDGYTF
V: TRBV30; D: -; size: -; J: TRBJ1-4; DNA: TGTGCCTGGACGGGGGGCTACGGTGAAAAACTGTTTTTT; CDR3: CAWTGGYGEKLFF
V: TRBV6-7; D: -; size: -; J: TRBJ1-1; DNA: TGTGCCAGCAGCCCCGGCGGGGGAATGAACACTGAAGCTTTCTTT; CDR3: CASSPGGGMNTEAFF
V: TRBV6-5; D: -; size: -; J: TRBJ1-2; DNA: TGTGCCAGCAGTCGGGAGATTGGGAACTATGGCTACACCTTC; CDR3: CASSREIGNYGYTF
V: TRBV7-9; D: -; size: once; J: TRBJ2-5; DNA: TGTGCCAGCAGCCGTGGGTACGGGCAGGGGATACAAGAGACCCAGTACTTC; CDR3: CASSRGYGQGIQETQYF
V: TRBV5-6; D: TRBD2; size: -; J: TRBJ2-3; DNA: TGTGCCAGCAGCTTAATGGGCGGGGGTACAGATACGCAGTATTTT; CDR3: CASSLMGGGTDTQYF
V: TRBV18; D: -; size: -; J: TRBJ2-7; DNA: TGTGCCAGCTCAGACGTCTACGAGCAGTACTTC; CDR3: CASSDVYEQYF
V: TRBV28; D: -; size: -; J: TRBJ2-1; DNA: TGTGCCAGCAGTTTTCCCAGGGGCGTTGGGAATGAGCAGTTCTTC; CDR3: CASSFPRGVGNEQFF
V: TRBV4-3; D: TRBD2; size: -; J: TRBJ2-3; DNA: TGCGCCAGCAGCCAAGCGAGCGGGGGGGCCACAGATACGCAGTATTTT; CDR3: CASSQASGGATDTQYF
V: TRBV28; D: -; size: -; J: TRBJ1-3; DNA: TGTGCCAGCAGTTATCCGACAGCCGTAGGAAACACCATATATTTT; CDR3: CASSYPTAVGNTIYF
V: TRBV30; D: TRBD1; size: -; J: TRBJ1-2; DNA: TGTGCCTGGGGGGACAGACCGTATGGCTACACCTTC; CDR3: CAWGDRPYGYTF
V: TRBV7-3; D: TRBD2; size: -; J: TRBJ2-3; DNA: TGTGCCAGCAGCTTATGGACTAGCGGGGGCACAGATACGCAGTATTTT; CDR3: CASSLWTSGGTDTQYF
V: TRBV29-1; D: -; size: once; J: TRBJ2-3; DNA: TGCAGCGGAGGGGGGGCGTGGTGGACAGATACGCAGTATTTT; CDR3: CSGGGAWWTDTQYF
V: TRBV6-6; D: TRBD1; size: -; J: TRBJ2-3; DNA: TGTGCCAGCAGTTCTGGACAGGGCGGAGATACGCAGTATTTT; CDR3: CASSSGQGGDTQYF
V: TRBV6-1; D: TRBD1; size: -; J: TRBJ2-5; DNA: TGTGCCAGCAGTGAAGCCCGGACAGGGGGCCGGGAGACCCAGTACTTC; CDR3: CASSEARTGGRETQYF
V: TRBV1; D: -; size: -; J: TRBJ2-1; DNA: TGCACCAGCAGCCAAGGTCAGGTAGGGACTAGCGGGGCGATCTTCAATGAGCAGTTCTTC; CDR3: CTSSQGQVGTSGAIFNEQFF
V: TRBV10-3; D: TRBD1; size: -; J: TRBJ1-4; DNA: TGTGCCACCAGGGGGACAGGCTTTAATGAAAAACTGTTTTTT; CDR3: CATRGTGFNEKLFF
V: TRBV4-2; D: -; size: once; J: TRBJ2-1; DNA: TGTGCCAGCAGCCAAGGGATGGGGTACAATGAGCAGTTCTTC; CDR3: CASSQGMGYNEQFF
V: TRBV25-1; D: -; size: -; J: TRBJ1-2; DNA: TGTGCCAGCAGTGCTGCGGGCTACTATGGCTACACCTTC; CDR3: CASSAAGYYGYTF
V: TRBV7-7; D: TRBD1; size: -; J: TRBJ2-3; DNA: TGTGCCAGCAGCCCTGGGACAGGTGGGTCGGATACGCAGTATTTT; CDR3: CASSPGTGGSDTQYF
V: TRBV7-9; D: -; size: -; J: TRBJ2-5; DNA: TGTGCCAGCAGCTTGGGCTTGCAAGAGACCCAGTACTTC; CDR3: CASSLGLQETQYF
V: TRBV6-5; D: -; size: -; J: TRBJ2-5; DNA: TGTGCCAGCAGTTTCTACGGACGGAGAGAGACCCAGTACTTC; CDR3: CASSFYGRRETQYF
V: TRBV6-5; D: TRBD2; size: -; J: TRBJ2-7; DNA: TGTGCCAGCAAAACCGGGACTAACTCCTACGAGCAGTACTTC; CDR3: CASKTGTNSYEQYF
V: TRBV5-1; D: -; size: -; J: TRBJ2-7; DNA: TGCGCCAGCAAGGATAGCTCCTACGAGCAGTACTTC; CDR3: CASKDSSYEQYF
V: TRBV5-4; D: -; size: -; J: TRBJ2-5; DNA: TGTGCCAGCAGCTGGGGACTCCGGGAGACCCAGTACTTC; CDR3: CASSWGLRETQYF
V: TRBV7-2; D: TRBD1; size: -; J: TRBJ1-5; DNA: TGTGCCAGCGTTCAGGGGGCAAGTCAGCCCCAGCATTTT; CDR3: CASVQGASQPQHF
V: TRBV5-4; D: -; size: once; J: TRBJ1-2; DNA: TGTGCCAGCAGCTTAGTGGAAGGGGCAGGCTACACCTTC; CDR3: CASSLVEGAGYTF
V: TRBV29-1; D: TRBD1; size: -; J: TRBJ2-4; DNA: TGCAGCGTTACGACAGGGGGCGCGAAAAACATTCAGTACTTC; CDR3: CSVTTGGAKNIQYF
V: TRBV5-1; D: -; size: -; J: TRBJ1-2; DNA: TGCGCCAGCGGAGCAGGGCTTGGGGATGGCTACACCTTC; CDR3: CASGAGLGDGYTF
V: TRBV27; D: TRBD1; size: -; J: TRBJ2-3; DNA: TGTGCCAGCAAGGACAGGGTAACAGATACGCAGTATTTT; CDR3: CASKDRVTDTQYF
V: TRBV7-9; D: TRBD2; size: -; J: TRBJ2-2; DNA: TGTGCCAGCAGCTTGGCGGGGGGCGTTAACACCGGGGAGCTGTTTTTT; CDR3: CASSLAGGVNTGELFF
V: TRBV27; D: -; size: few; J: TRBJ1-6; DNA: TGTGCCAGCAGTTTTATGGGGCGAGGCAATTCACCCCTCCACTTT; CDR3: CASSFMGRGNSPLHF
V: TRBV19; D: -; size: few; J: TRBJ1-5; DNA: TGTGCCAGTAGTATGGGTTTATCTCAGCCCCAGCATTTT; CDR3: CASSMGLSQPQHF
V: TRBV5-1; D: TRBD1; size: -; J: TRBJ1-6; DNA: TGCGCCAGCAGCTTGGCCGGGACAGGGCTTATGTCACCCCTCCACTTT; CDR3: CASSLAGTGLMSPLHF
V: TRBV11-2; D: -; size: once; J: TRBJ1-5; DNA: TGTGCCAGCAGCTTAGATCTGGCCAGGACTCAGCATTTT; CDR3: CASSLDLARTQHF
V: TRBV7-6; D: -; size: -; J: TRBJ2-1; DNA: TGTGCCAGCAGCTTTTTAAGTAGAACCAGCTCCTACAATGAGCAGTTCTTC; CDR3: CASSFLSRTSSYNEQFF
V: TRBV6-5; D: TRBD1; size: -; J: TRBJ1-2; DNA: TGTGCCAGCAGTTACTCGGGGGACAGGGACTTCTATGGCTACACCTTC; CDR3: CASSYSGDRDFYGYTF
V: TRBV7-2; D: -; size: -; J: TRBJ2-5; DNA: TGTGCCAGCAGCTTAGCGCTGGCCAGGGGCGAAGAGACCCAGTACTTC; CDR3: CASSLALARGEETQYF